This T cell receptor (beta chain) came from a study of low-dose radiotherapy and immunotherapy resistance in tumors. Study-wide background: Every two weeks, the protocol called for intravenous cyclophosphamide at 200 mg/m2. It was given one day before each radiation and immunotherapy administration. Patients received 300 mg of oral aspirin each day across four cycles, commencing on cycle 1 day 1.

Germline V gene sequence: CDR1 LNHDA, CDR2 SQIVND (reference sequence). This CDR3 has 16 residues. V was clipped by 1 base and J by 1 base, with 8 bases between them. Alpha- and beta-chain coverage of first-strand cDNA came from TRAV- and TRBV-specific primers. Over about 19 PCR cycles, TCRs were amplified from a constant-region primer and V-primer adapter. Amplification (by in vitro transcription) was performed on isolated mRNA. TCRdb fed the reads into MiXCR, producing one record per CDR3 protein. The sample includes around 69,000 distinct CDR3 sequences, around 30% of them seen just once. The time point here: before trial treatment. Donors were administered nivolumab, ipilimumab, aspirin and low-dose cyclophosphamide, together with low-dose radiotherapy.

The V and J genes are TRBV19 and TRBJ2-6; TRBD1 is a possible D gene (5 bases). This sample comprised PBMCs, obtained before treatment. The sequence came from a female donor with ovarian cancer. The CDR3 spells CASSIGQGSGANVLTF. The CDR3, as DNA: TGTGCCAGTAGTATAGGGCAGGGTTCTGGGGCCAACGTCCTGACTTTC.